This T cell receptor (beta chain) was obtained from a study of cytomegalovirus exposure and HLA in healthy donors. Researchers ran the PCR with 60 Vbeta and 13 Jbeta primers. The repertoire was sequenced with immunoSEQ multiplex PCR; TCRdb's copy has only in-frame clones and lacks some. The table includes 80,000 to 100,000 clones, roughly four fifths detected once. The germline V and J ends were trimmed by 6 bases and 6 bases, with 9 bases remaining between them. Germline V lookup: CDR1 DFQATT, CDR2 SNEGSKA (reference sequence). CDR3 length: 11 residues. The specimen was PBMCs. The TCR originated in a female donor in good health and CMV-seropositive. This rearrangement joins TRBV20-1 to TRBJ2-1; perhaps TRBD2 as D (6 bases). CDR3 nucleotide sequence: TGCAGTGCGAGACTAGTCAATGAGCAGTTCTTC. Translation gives CSARLVNEQFF.